What follows are 9 T cell receptor beta chains derived from one specimen sequenced in a study of blood T cell repertoires in COVID-19. TCRdb's copy holds only in-frame clones and misses some; the assay was immunoSEQ multiplex PCR. The data contain about 95,000 clones, around 90% of them singletons. The source material was peripheral blood. These receptor sequences come from an older woman with acute or convalescent COVID-19.

This clone appeared a few times. V gene TRBV19 combines with J gene TRBJ2-7; D might be TRBD2 (5 bases). Trimming removed 3 bases at V and 0 bases at J, with 6 bases between. The CDR3 contains 13 residues. CDR1 is LNHDA and CDR2 is SQIVND in the germline V gene (reference sequence). The CDR3 nucleotides read TGTGCCAGTAGTATGAGGGTCTCCTACGAGCAGTACTTC. Translated: CASSMRVSYEQYF.

V and J are TRBV2 and TRBJ2-7, with a weak D call TRBD1 (6 bases). Deletions cut 5 bases from V and 3 bases from J, with 8 bases between. Germline lookup yields CDR1 SNHLY and CDR2 FYNNEI. The CDR3 is made up of 12 amino acids. The CDR3 loop reads CASSQTGYEQYF. The DNA for the CDR3 is TGTGCCAGCAGTCAGACAGGCTACGAGCAGTACTTC.

The chain is built from TRBV29-1 and TRBJ1-1; a possible D gene is TRBD1 (5 bases). Trimming stripped 4 bases from V and 0 bases from J, with 15 bases between. Germline V gives CDR1 SQVTM, CDR2 ANQGSEA. The CDR3 length is 15 residues. CDR3 residues: CSVGGHGGMNTEAFF. Here the CDR3 DNA reads TGCAGCGTTGGAGGGCACGGGGGAATGAACACTGAAGCTTTCTTT.

The CDR3 region has the DNA TGTGCCAGCAGCCAAGATTTAAGACAGGGACTAGCGGGAGGGGAGACCCAGTACTTC. Amino acids: CASSQDLRQGLAGGETQYF. The chain uses TRBV3-1 (or the pseudogene TRBV3-2) and TRBJ2-5; 16 bases line up with TRBD2. V shed 0 bases and J 5 bases; nucleotides not matched to a gene: 9. CDR1 LGHDT and CDR2 YNNKEL come from the germline V gene (reference sequence). The CDR3 length is 19 residues.

The gene calls are TRBV24-1 and TRBJ1-1; D remains ambiguous. This CDR3 has 13 amino acids. Trimming removed 1 base from V and 7 bases from J, with 9 bases in between. CDR1 is KGHDR, CDR2 SFDVKD, per germline. The DNA for the CDR3 is TGTGCCACCAGTGATTTTGGCAGAAATGAAGCTTTCTTT. This encodes CATSDFGRNEAFF.

The chain uses TRBV9 and TRBJ2-5, with 10 positions matching TRBD2. The trim removed 3 bases at V and 5 bases at J, leaving 1 base unmatched. CDR3 length: 13 residues. Germline V gene lookup returns CDR1 SGDLS and CDR2 YYNGEE. CDR3 loop: CASSAGLAETQYF. For the CDR3, the DNA is TGTGCCAGCAGCGCGGGACTAGCGGAGACCCAGTACTTC. Complete variable domain (other parts from reference TRBV9 and TRBJ2-5): DSGVTQTPKHLITATGQRVTLRCSPRSGDLSVYWYQQSLDQGLQFLIQYYNGEERAKGNILERFSAQQFPDLHSELNLSSLELGDSALYFCASSAGLAETQYFGPGTRLLVL.

The rearrangement uses TRBV18 and TRBJ1-6; 9 bases are a match to TRBD1. The CDR3 length is 17 residues. V shed 4 bases, J shed 10 bases, and the junction held 14 bases outside the gene matches. Germline V gene data show CDR1 as KGHSH and CDR2 as LQKENI. The CDR3 loop is CASSRTRQGGHSSPLHF. In DNA, the CDR3 is TGTGCCAGCTCACGAACAAGACAGGGGGGCCATAGCTCACCCCTCCACTTT.

This chain links TRBV24-1 with TRBJ2-6; no firm D call. V lost 5 bases to trimming and J lost 0 bases, with 4 bases between them. Looked up from germline, CDR1 is KGHDR and CDR2 is SFDVKD. This CDR3 contains 14 residues. This chain's CDR3 is CATSVNSGANVLTF. For the CDR3, the DNA is TGTGCCACCAGTGTTAACTCTGGGGCCAACGTCCTGACTTTC.

The chain uses TRBV4-1 and TRBJ1-5; D might be TRBD1 (6 bases). This CDR3 contains 16 residues. Germline CDR1 and CDR2: MGHRA and YSYEKL. The V gene lost 1 base and the J gene lost 7 bases, with 17 bases spanning the gap. CDR3 in amino acids: CASSQVVGAVGQPQHF. The DNA of the CDR3 is TGCGCCAGCAGCCAAGTTGTGGGGGCGGTAGGACAGCCCCAGCATTTT.